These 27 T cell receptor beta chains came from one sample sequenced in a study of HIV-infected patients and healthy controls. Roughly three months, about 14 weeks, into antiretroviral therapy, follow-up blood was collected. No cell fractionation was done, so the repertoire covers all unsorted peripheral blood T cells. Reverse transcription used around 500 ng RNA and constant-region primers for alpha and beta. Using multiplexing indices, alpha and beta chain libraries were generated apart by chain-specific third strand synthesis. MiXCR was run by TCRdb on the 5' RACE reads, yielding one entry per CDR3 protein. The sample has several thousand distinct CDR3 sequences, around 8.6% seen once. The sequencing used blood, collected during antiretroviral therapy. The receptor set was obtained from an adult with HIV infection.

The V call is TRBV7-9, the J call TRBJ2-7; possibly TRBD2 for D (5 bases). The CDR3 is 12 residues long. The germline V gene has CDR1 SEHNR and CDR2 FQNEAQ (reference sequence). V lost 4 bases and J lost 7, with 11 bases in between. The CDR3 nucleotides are TGTGCCAGCAGCTCGGGGTATAGAGAGCAGTACTTC. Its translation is CASSSGYREQYF.

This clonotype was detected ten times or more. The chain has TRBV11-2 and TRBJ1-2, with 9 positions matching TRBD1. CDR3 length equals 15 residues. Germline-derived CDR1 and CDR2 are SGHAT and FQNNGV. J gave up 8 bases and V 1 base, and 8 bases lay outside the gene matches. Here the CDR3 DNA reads TGTGCCAGCAGCTTAGGGCTGGGACAGGGCTACGGCTACACCTTC. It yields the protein CASSLGLGQGYGYTF.

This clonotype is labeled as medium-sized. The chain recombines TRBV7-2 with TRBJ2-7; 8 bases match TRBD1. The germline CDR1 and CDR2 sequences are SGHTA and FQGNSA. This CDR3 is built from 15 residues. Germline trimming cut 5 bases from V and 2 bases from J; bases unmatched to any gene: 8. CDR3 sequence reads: CASSRTDRGTYEQYF. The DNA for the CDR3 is TGTGCCAGCAGCCGGACCGACAGGGGAACCTACGAGCAGTACTTC.

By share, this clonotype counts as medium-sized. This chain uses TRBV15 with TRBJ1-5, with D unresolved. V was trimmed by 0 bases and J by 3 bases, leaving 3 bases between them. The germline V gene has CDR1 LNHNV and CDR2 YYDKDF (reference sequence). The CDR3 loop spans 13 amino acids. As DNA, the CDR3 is TGTGCCACCAGCAGAGAATACAATCAGCCCCAGCATTTT. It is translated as CATSREYNQPQHF.

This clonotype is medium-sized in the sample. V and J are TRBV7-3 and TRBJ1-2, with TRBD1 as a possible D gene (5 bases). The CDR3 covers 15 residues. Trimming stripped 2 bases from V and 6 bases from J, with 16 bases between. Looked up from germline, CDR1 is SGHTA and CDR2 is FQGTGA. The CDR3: CASSLGWGGEDGYTF. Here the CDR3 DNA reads TGTGCCAGCAGCTTAGGCTGGGGGGGGGAGGATGGCTACACCTTC.

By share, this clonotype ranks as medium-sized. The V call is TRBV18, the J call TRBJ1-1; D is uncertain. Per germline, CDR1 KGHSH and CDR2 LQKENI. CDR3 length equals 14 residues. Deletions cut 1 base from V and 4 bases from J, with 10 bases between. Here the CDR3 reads CASSPQGRSTEAFF. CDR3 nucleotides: TGTGCCAGCTCACCACAGGGTAGGAGCACTGAAGCTTTCTTT.

In nucleotides, the CDR3 is TGTGCCAGCAGCGAAGATGTGAGCTCCTACGAGCAGTACTTC. Protein sequence: CASSEDVSSYEQYF. The rearrangement joins TRBV7-2 to TRBJ2-7; D gene uncertain. The CDR3 consists of 14 residues. Trimming shortened V by 5 bases and J by 0 bases, and 11 bases separated the two germline ends. The germline CDR1 and CDR2 sequences are SGHTA and FQGNSA.

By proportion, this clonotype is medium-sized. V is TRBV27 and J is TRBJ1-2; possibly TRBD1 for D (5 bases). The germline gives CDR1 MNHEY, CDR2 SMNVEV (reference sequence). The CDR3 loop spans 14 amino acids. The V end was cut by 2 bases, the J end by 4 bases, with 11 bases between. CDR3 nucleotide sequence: TGTGCCAGCAGTTTAAGAGGAGACAGCTATGGCTACACCTTC. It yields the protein CASSLRGDSYGYTF.

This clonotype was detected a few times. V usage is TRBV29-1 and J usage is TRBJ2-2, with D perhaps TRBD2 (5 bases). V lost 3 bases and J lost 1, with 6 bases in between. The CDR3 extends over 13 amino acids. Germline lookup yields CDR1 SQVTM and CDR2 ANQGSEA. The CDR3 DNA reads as TGCAGCGTTGATCGGGGGAACACCGGGGAGCTGTTTTTT. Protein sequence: CSVDRGNTGELFF.

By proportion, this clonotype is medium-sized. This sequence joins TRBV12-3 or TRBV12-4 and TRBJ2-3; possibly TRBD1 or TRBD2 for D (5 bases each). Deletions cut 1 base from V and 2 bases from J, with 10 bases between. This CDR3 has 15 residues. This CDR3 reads CASSLGGADTDTQYF. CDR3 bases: TGTGCCAGCAGTTTAGGAGGGGCTGACACAGATACGCAGTATTTT.

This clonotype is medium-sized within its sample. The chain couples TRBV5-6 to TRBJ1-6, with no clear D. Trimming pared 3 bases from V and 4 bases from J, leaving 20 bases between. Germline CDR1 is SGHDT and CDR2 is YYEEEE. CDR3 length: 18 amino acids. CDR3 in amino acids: CASSSGKLLASYNSPLHF. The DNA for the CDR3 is TGTGCCAGCAGCTCGGGGAAGCTCCTAGCCTCATATAATTCACCCCTCCACTTT.

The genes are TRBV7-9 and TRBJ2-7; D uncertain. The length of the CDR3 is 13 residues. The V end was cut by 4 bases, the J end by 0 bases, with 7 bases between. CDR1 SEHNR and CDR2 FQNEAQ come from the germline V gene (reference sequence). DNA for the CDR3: TGTGCCAGCAGCTCGCCCCTCTCCTACGAGCAGTACTTC. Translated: CASSSPLSYEQYF.

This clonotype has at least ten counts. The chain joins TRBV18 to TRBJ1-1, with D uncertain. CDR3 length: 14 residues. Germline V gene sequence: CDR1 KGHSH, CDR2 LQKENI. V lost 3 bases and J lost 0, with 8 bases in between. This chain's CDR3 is CASSPSRLNTEAFF. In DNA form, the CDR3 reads TGTGCCAGCTCACCGAGCAGATTGAACACTGAAGCTTTCTTT.

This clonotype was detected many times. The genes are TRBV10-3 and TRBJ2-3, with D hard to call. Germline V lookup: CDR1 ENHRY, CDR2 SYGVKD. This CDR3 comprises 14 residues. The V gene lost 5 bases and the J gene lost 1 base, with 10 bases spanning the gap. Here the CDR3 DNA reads TGTGCCATCAGTCCCTGGCGAGGCACAGATACGCAGTATTTT. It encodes CAISPWRGTDTQYF.

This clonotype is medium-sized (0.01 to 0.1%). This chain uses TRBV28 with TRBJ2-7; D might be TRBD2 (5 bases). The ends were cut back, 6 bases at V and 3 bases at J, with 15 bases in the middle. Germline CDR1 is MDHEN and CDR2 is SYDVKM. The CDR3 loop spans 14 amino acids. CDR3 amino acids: CASRTRGGNYEQYF. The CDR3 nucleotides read TGTGCCAGCAGAACCCGCGGAGGCAACTACGAGCAGTACTTC.

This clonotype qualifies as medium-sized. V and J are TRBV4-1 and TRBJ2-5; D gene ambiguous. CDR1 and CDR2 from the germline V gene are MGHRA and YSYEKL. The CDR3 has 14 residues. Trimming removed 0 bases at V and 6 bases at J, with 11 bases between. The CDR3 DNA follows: TGCGCCAGCAGCCAAGAAGAGACACACCAGACCCAGTACTTC. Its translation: CASSQEETHQTQYF.

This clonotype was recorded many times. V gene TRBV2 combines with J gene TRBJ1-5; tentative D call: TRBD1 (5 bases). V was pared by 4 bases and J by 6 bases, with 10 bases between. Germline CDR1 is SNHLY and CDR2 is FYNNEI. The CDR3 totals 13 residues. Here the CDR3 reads CASSGQLAQPQHF. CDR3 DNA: TGTGCCAGCAGTGGACAGTTGGCTCAGCCCCAGCATTTT. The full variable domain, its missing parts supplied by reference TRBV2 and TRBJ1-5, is EPEVTQTPSHQVTQMGQEVILRCVPISNHLYFYWYRQILGQKVEFLVSFYNNEISEKSEIFDDQFSVERPDGSNFTLKIRSTKLEDSAMYFCASSGQLAQPQHFGDGTRLSIL.

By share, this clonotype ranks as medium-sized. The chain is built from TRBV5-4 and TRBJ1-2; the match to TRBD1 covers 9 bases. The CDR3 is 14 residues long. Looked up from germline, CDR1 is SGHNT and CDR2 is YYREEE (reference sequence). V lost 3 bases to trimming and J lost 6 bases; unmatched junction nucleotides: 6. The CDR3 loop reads CASSWTGELNGYTF. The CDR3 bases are TGTGCCAGCAGCTGGACAGGGGAGTTAAATGGCTACACCTTC.

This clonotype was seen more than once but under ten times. DNA for the CDR3: TGTGCCAGCAGTTTAAGGCCACCCTACGAGCAGTACTTC. Its translation: CASSLRPPYEQYF. This rearrangement joins TRBV28 to TRBJ2-7; D not resolved. The V and J ends lost 2 bases and 2 bases respectively, with 7 bases between them. CDR1 and CDR2 (germline): MDHEN, SYDVKM. The CDR3 is 13 residues long.

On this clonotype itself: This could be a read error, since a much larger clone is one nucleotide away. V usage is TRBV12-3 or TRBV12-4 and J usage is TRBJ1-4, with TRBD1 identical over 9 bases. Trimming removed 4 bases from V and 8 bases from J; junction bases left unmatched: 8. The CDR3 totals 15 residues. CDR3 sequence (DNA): TGTGCCAGCAGTTCCCGGACAGGGGTGAACGAAAAACTGTTTTTT. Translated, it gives CASSSRTGVNEKLFF.

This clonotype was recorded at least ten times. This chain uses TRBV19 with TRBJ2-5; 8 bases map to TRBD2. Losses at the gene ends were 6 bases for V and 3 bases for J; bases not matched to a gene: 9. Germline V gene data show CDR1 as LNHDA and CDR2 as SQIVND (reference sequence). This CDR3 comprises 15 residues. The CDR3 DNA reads TGTGCCAGTAGCTCACCTATAGCGGGGAAAGAGACCCAGTACTTC. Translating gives CASSSPIAGKETQYF.

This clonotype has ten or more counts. The CDR3 DNA reads TGTGCCACCTCAGGGTACACTGAAGCTTTCTTT. It specifies CATSGYTEAFF. The chain combines TRBV7-9 with TRBJ1-1; TRBD1 might be the D (5 bases). Trimming shortened V by 10 bases and J by 3 bases, and 9 bases separated the two germline ends. CDR1 and CDR2 from the germline V gene are SEHNR and FQNEAQ (reference sequence). This CDR3 comprises 11 residues.

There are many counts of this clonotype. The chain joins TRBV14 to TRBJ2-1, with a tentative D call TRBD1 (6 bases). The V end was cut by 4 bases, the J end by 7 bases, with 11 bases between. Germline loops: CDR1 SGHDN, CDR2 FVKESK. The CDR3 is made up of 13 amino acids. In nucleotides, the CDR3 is TGTGCCAGCAGCCCTAACCAGGGGAATGAGCAGTTCTTC. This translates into CASSPNQGNEQFF.

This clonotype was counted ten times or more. The CDR3 DNA sequence: TGTGCCAGCAGCTTACTAGCGACTCAGGGGGATGAGCAGTTCTTC. This gives the protein CASSLLATQGDEQFF. V usage is TRBV7-2 and J usage is TRBJ2-1; D possibly corresponds to TRBD1 (7 bases). V was clipped by 2 bases and J by 8 bases, with 16 bases between them. From germline, CDR1 is SGHTA and CDR2 FQGNSA. The CDR3 extends over 15 amino acids.

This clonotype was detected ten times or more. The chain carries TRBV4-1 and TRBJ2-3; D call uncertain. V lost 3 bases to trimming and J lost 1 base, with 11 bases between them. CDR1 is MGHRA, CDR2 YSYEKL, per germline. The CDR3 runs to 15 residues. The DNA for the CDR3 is TGCGCCAGCAGCCAGAGCATCGGCGGCACAGATACGCAGTATTTT. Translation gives CASSQSIGGTDTQYF.

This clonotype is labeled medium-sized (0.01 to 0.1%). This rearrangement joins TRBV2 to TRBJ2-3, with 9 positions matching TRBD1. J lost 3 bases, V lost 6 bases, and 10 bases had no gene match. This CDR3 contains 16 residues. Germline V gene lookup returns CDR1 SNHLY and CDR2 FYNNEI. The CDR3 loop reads CASRRQLGQGTDTQYF. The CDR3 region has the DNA TGTGCCAGCAGACGACAACTAGGACAGGGGACAGATACGCAGTATTTT.

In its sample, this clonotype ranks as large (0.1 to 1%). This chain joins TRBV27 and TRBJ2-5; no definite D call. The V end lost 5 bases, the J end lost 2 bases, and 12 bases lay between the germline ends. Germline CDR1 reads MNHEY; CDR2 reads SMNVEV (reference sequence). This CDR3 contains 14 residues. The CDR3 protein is CASSPTTFQETQYF. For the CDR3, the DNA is TGTGCCAGCAGTCCTACGACCTTTCAAGAGACCCAGTACTTC.